This T cell receptor (beta chain) appears in the sequencing data of a study of blood T cell repertoires in COVID-19. Study in general: PBMCs, B-cell-depleted T cells, or T cells provided the cDNA or gDNA that made up the material.

In the source study's methods: The assay estimated nucleated cells by amplifying reference gene primers. This table comes from immunoSEQ multiplex PCR, and its TCRdb copy is limited to in-frame clones, with some not included. The V and J calls and the clone size are those of that table, but D and trimming were determined from the DNA. The data show about 220,000 clones, under 90% seen once. Germline V gene sequence: CDR1 SNHLY, CDR2 FYNNEI. The V gene lost 9 bases and the J gene lost 2 bases, with 16 bases spanning the gap. The CDR3 is made up of 14 amino acids. The receptor's source is a woman in her sixties or seventies who had recovered from COVID-19. The rearrangement uses TRBV2 and TRBJ1-2; no clear D gene. The specimen sequenced was peripheral blood. The chain's CDR3 is CARPRSGENYGYTF. The CDR3 nucleotides are TGTGCCAGACCCCGCTCTGGGGAGAACTATGGCTACACCTTC.